This TCR beta chain was recovered during a study of Graves' ophthalmopathy and Graves' hyperthyroidism. New diagnoses, under 2 months' duration, and ages 18 to 65 characterized the hyperthyroidism patients. Amplification of TCR beta CDR3 regions used RNA transcripts. Amplification began with first-round RT-PCR using HTBI primers, then second-round multiplex PCR was performed. Using its own MiXCR run on the multiplex PCR reads, TCRdb lists one record per CDR3 protein. The sample lists 300,000 to 450,000 distinct CDR3 sequences, about 15% seen once, with 2.4% in the top ten. This clonotype appeared many times. The receptor was isolated from an adult woman with stable Graves' hyperthyroidism. Sequenced material: peripheral blood.

DNA for the CDR3: TGTGCCAGCTCACCGGCGGGGAGCGGAGAGACCCAGTACTTC. Amino acid sequence: CASSPAGSGETQYF. The V call is TRBV18, the J call TRBJ2-5; a weak D match, TRBD2 (6 bases). Looked up from germline, CDR1 is KGHSH and CDR2 is LQKENI. CDR3 length equals 14 residues. Trimming removed 3 bases from V and 4 bases from J, with 12 bases in between.